These 16 T cell receptor beta chains came from one sample sequenced in a study of CD8 T cells in ankylosing spondylitis. These TCRs' antigens remain unknown. Study results and limitations: Seemingly characteristic of ankylosing spondylitis blood was a TCR beta motif consisting of about 8 highly homologous variants.

TCRdb ran MiXCR on the 5' RACE reads and lists one entry per CDR3 protein. The sample carries 450,000 to 550,000 distinct CDR3 sequences, under 5.5% recorded once. The specimen sequenced was blood, either unsorted or a sorted T cell fraction (not recorded which). The receptor source for this set is a male donor with ankylosing spondylitis.

The sample holds many counts of this clonotype. This sequence joins TRBV7-6 and TRBJ1-2; D is ambiguous. The CDR3 covers 13 residues. Trimming stripped 10 bases from V and 2 bases from J, with 14 bases between. Germline V gene sequence: CDR1 SGHVS, CDR2 FNYEAQ. CDR3 in DNA: TGTGCCACCACCCTTGGGAGGAACTATGGCTACACCTTC. The encoded protein is CATTLGRNYGYTF.

This clonotype was seen ten or more times. This rearrangement joins TRBV5-1 to TRBJ2-7; D not resolved. Trimming removed 1 base from V and 2 bases from J, with 10 bases in between. This CDR3 spans 14 amino acids. Germline CDR1 and CDR2: SGHRS and YFSETQ. The CDR3 DNA reads as TGCGCCAGCAGCTTGTCGCCGGAAGCCTACGAGCAGTACTTC. It encodes CASSLSPEAYEQYF.

This clonotype was seen many times. The V call is TRBV6-5, the J call TRBJ1-5; 7 positions match TRBD1. This CDR3 has 14 residues. Germline values: CDR1 MNHEY, CDR2 SVGAGI. Trimming removed 2 bases from V and 5 bases from J; junction bases left unmatched: 3. As DNA, the CDR3 is TGTGCCAGCAGTTACCGACAGGGACATCAGCCCCAGCATTTT. This sequence encodes CASSYRQGHQPQHF.

This clonotype was detected ten times or more. The V gene is TRBV12-3 or TRBV12-4, the J gene TRBJ1-2; no clear D gene. CDR3 length equals 17 residues. V was clipped by 0 bases and J by 0 bases, with 14 bases between them. The DNA of the CDR3 is TGTGCCAGCAGTTTAGCGAAGACTAATTCAGCTAACTATGGCTACACCTTC. Translated: CASSLAKTNSANYGYTF.

This clonotype was detected a few times. The chain recombines TRBV15 with TRBJ2-6; D remains unclear. Trimming removed 1 base at V and 4 bases at J, with 8 bases between. This CDR3 comprises 15 residues. Germline values: CDR1 LNHNV, CDR2 YYDKDF (reference sequence). As DNA, the CDR3 is TGTGCCACCAGCAGAGGGGGTACGGGGGCCAACGTCCTGACTTTC. As protein: CATSRGGTGANVLTF.

This clonotype was seen many times. V gene TRBV5-1 combines with J gene TRBJ2-4; perhaps TRBD2 as D (6 bases). V was clipped by 2 bases and J by 8 bases, with 17 bases between them. The CDR3 extends over 15 amino acids. Germline V gene sequence: CDR1 SGHRS, CDR2 YFSETQ. CDR3 region: CASSFSGAASDIQYF. CDR3 nucleotide sequence: TGCGCCAGCAGCTTCTCGGGAGCCGCGTCGGACATTCAGTACTTC. The whole variable domain, remainder taken from reference TRBV5-1 and TRBJ2-4, is KAGVTQTPRYLIKTRGQQVTLSCSPISGHRSVSWYQQTPGQGLQFLFEYFSETQRNKGNFPGRFSGRQFSNSRSEMNVSTLELGDSALYLCASSFSGAASDIQYFGAGTRLSVL.

This clonotype was detected ten times or more. The chain couples TRBV5-4 to TRBJ2-1, with 8 bases aligning to TRBD2. V was pared by 3 bases and J by 15 bases, with 14 bases of the junction left unmatched. Germline V gene sequence: CDR1 SGHNT, CDR2 YYREEE (reference sequence). CDR3 length: 14 residues. For the CDR3, the DNA is TGTGCCAGCAGCTCGGATATTATCGGGGGGGATCGGTTCTTC. This translates into CASSSDIIGGDRFF.

The sample holds many counts of this clonotype. This chain connects TRBV7-9 to TRBJ1-4, with D maybe TRBD1 (6 bases). Per germline, CDR1 SEHNR and CDR2 FQNEAQ (reference sequence). The CDR3 is 14 residues long. The ends were cut back, 6 bases at V and 7 bases at J, with 15 bases in the middle. The chain's CDR3 is CASRLQGLGEKLFF. In nucleotides, the CDR3 is TGTGCCAGCAGGCTACAGGGTTTGGGTGAAAAACTGTTTTTT.

This clonotype was recorded at least ten times. This may come from a read error, since a much larger clone is one base off. The chain employs TRBV9 and TRBJ2-3; the D gene is possibly TRBD2 (5 bases). Germline CDR1 reads SGDLS; CDR2 reads YYNGEE. V was cut by 5 bases and J by 4 bases, with 8 bases left in between. The CDR3 contains 12 residues. CDR3 sequence (DNA): TGTGCCAGCAGTCACGGGGCAGATACGCAGTATTTT. It yields the protein CASSHGADTQYF.

This clonotype was recorded at least ten times. The chain links TRBV6-5 to TRBJ1-2; D may be TRBD1 (5 bases). Trimming removed 2 bases from V and 2 bases from J, with 9 bases in between. Germline CDR1 is MNHEY and CDR2 is SVGAGI. CDR3 length: 14 residues. The DNA for the CDR3 is TGTGCCAGCAGTTACGCCAGGGACAACTATGGCTACACCTTC. This encodes CASSYARDNYGYTF.

This clonotype occurred many times. V gene TRBV5-1 combines with J gene TRBJ1-1; 8 positions match TRBD1. Germline V gene data show CDR1 as SGHRS and CDR2 as YFSETQ. The CDR3 consists of 14 residues. With V trimmed by 3 bases and J by 6 bases, 7 bases remained unmatched. The CDR3 DNA follows: TGCGCCAGCAGCTCACAGGGGGGATCGGCTGAAGCTTTCTTT. Translated, it gives CASSSQGGSAEAFF.

With regard to this clonotype: The junction differs from germline at one of its ends, possibly a read error. The rearrangement joins TRBV4-1 to TRBJ2-3, with no clear D. This CDR3 contains 13 residues. Germline-derived CDR1 and CDR2 are MGHRA and YSYEKL. CDR3 loop: CDSSRFLEDTQYF. For the CDR3, the DNA is TGCGACAGCAGCCGATTTCTGGAAGATACGCAGTATTTT.

This clonotype was detected ten times or more. The genes are TRBV20-1 and TRBJ2-5; D is possibly TRBD1 or TRBD2 (5 bases each). CDR1 and CDR2 (germline): DFQATT, SNEGSKA (reference sequence). Deletions cut 6 bases from V and 1 base from J, with 12 bases between. The CDR3 consists of 13 residues. CDR3 loop: CSANRGPQETQYF. The DNA for the CDR3 is TGCAGTGCCAACCGGGGCCCCCAAGAGACCCAGTACTTC.

This clonotype came up many times. This chain connects TRBV5-1 to TRBJ1-4, with D tentatively TRBD1 (5 bases). The V end was cut by 4 bases, the J end by 7 bases, with 20 bases between. The CDR3 runs to 16 residues. The V gene's germline CDR1 is SGHRS and CDR2 YFSETQ. CDR3 residues: CASSTGSDHIGEKLFF. CDR3 DNA sequence: TGCGCCAGCAGCACAGGCTCGGATCACATCGGTGAAAAACTGTTTTTT.

This clonotype was detected ten times or more. The genes are TRBV20-1 and TRBJ1-2; D unclear. This CDR3 is 12 amino acids long. CDR1 DFQATT and CDR2 SNEGSKA come from the germline V gene (reference sequence). The V gene lost 6 bases and the J gene lost 3 bases, with 11 bases spanning the gap. The CDR3 DNA follows: TGCAGTGCCGCGATGGGTGACTATGGCTACACCTTC. Its translation is CSAAMGDYGYTF.

This clonotype has ten or more counts. The V gene is TRBV7-8, the J gene TRBJ2-1; 7 bases match TRBD2. Germline CDR1 and CDR2: SGHVS and FQNEAQ. CDR3 length: 15 residues. Trimming took 2 bases from V and 5 from J; bases not matched to a gene: 6. The CDR3 loop is CASSLFGGLDNEQFF. The CDR3 region has the DNA TGTGCCAGCAGCTTATTTGGTGGACTAGACAATGAGCAGTTCTTC.